The TCR beta chain described here comes from a study of OX40 agonist ivuxolimab in advanced cancers. Study-wide context: Patients were infused with ivuxolimab every 2 weeks at 0.01 to 10 mg/kg. Patients receiving dose escalation had hepatocellular carcinoma, melanoma, renal cell or head and neck cancer. Of the participants, approximately 40% had some prior anti-PD-1, anti-PD-L1 or anti-CTLA-4 therapy, which was allowed.

Trimming removed 4 bases at V and 3 bases at J, with 17 bases between. The CDR3 is 15 residues long. Germline V gene lookup returns CDR1 SGHRS and CDR2 YFSETQ. With regard to this clone: The antigen is unknown.

Generated by immunoSEQ multiplex PCR, the TCRdb table keeps only in-frame clones and is missing some. Here the sample spans 100,000 to 120,000 clones, approximately 89% being singletons. Whole-study results and caveats: Partial responders treated at 0.1-3.0 mg/kg exhibited clonal expansion among the lowest measured.

Sequencing was performed on CD4+ or CD8+ T cells sorted from blood, taken in a trial of the OX40 agonist ivuxolimab. V is TRBV5-1 and J is TRBJ2-7; TRBD2 might be the D (6 bases). The receptor's source is an adult with an advanced solid tumor such as melanoma, head and neck, liver or kidney cancer. CDR3 in amino acids: CASSEGGTTIYEQYF. CDR3 in DNA: TGCGCCAGCAGCGAAGGCGGGACGACCATCTACGAGCAGTACTTC.